This TCR beta chain was recovered during a study of CD8 T cells in ankylosing spondylitis. TCRdb processed the 5' RACE reads anew with MiXCR; each CDR3 protein has one entry. The data contain around 280,000 distinct CDR3 sequences, 20% of them singletons. Study results and caveats: A CD8+ phenotype characterized the disease-linked clones, which were relatively rare in peripheral blood. Disease-associated clones were reportedly significantly overrepresented in matched ankylosing spondylitis synovial fluid. Some motif variants were previously reported in reactive arthritis synovial fluid and blood.

About this clonotype itself: Its antigen is not known.

The TCR comes from a male donor with ankylosing spondylitis or in good health (not recorded which). Sequenced material: blood, either unsorted or a sorted T cell fraction (not recorded which).

This CDR3 reads CSARRLYNEQFF. In nucleotides, the CDR3 is TGCAGTGCTAGACGTCTGTACAATGAGCAGTTCTTC. The V and J genes are TRBV20-1 and TRBJ2-1; D gene uncertain. This CDR3 contains 12 residues. Per germline, CDR1 DFQATT and CDR2 SNEGSKA (reference sequence). Trimming pared 2 bases from V and 4 bases from J, leaving 6 bases between.